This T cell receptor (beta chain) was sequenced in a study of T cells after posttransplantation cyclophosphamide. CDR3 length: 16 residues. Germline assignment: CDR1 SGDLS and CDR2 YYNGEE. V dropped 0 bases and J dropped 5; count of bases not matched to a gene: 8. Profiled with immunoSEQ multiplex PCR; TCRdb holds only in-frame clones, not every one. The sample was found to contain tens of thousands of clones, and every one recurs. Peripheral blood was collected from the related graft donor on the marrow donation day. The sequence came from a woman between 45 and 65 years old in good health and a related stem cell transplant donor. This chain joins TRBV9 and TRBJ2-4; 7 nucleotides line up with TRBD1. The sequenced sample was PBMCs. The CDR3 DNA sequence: TGTGCCAGCAGCGTAGGGGTGGCAGGGGGTCAAAACATTCAGTACTTC. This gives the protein CASSVGVAGGQNIQYF.